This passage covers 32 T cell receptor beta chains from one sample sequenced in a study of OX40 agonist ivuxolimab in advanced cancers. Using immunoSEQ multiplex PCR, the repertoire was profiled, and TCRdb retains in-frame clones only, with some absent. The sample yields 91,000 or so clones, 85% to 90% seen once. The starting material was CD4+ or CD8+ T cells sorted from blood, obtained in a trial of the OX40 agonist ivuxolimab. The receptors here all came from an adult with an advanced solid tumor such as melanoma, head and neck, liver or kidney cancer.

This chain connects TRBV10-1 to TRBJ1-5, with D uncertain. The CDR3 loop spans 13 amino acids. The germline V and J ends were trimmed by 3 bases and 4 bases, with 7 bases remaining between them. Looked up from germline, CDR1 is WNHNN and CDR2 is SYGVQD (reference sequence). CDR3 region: CASSDGSNQPQHF. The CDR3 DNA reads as TGCGCCAGCAGTGATGGGTCGAATCAGCCCCAGCATTTT.

CDR3 sequence reads: CASSLGIMWETQYF. The CDR3 DNA is TGTGCCAGCAGCTTAGGCATAATGTGGGAGACCCAGTACTTC. V usage is TRBV7-2 and J usage is TRBJ2-5; D gene unclear. This CDR3 comprises 14 residues. Germline V gives CDR1 SGHTA, CDR2 FQGNSA. V was shortened by 1 base and J by 5 bases, with 11 bases between the two germline ends.

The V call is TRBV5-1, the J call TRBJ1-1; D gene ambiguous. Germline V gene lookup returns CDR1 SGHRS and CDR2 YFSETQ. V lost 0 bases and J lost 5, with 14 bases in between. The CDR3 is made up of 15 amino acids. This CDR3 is CASSLVGHLTTEAFF. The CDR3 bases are TGCGCCAGCAGCTTGGTCGGCCATCTAACGACTGAAGCTTTCTTT.

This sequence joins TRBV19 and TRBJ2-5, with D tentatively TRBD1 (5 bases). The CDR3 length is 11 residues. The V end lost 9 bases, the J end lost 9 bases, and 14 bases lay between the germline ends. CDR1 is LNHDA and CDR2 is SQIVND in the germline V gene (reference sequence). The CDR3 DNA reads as TGTGCCAGCGGACACCCAGCTGCCCAGTACTTC. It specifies CASGHPAAQYF.

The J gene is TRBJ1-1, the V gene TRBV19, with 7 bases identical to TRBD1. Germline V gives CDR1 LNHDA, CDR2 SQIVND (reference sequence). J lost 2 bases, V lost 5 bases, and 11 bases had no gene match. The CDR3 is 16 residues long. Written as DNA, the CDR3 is TGTGCCAGTAGTCGGAAAGGGGGCCATACTAACACTGAAGCTTTCTTT. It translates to CASSRKGGHTNTEAFF. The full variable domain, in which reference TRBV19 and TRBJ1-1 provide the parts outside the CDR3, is DGGITQSPKYLFRKEGQNVTLSCEQNLNHDAMYWYRQDPGQGLRLIYYSQIVNDFQKGDIAEGYSVSREKKESFPLTVTSAQKNPTAFYLCASSRKGGHTNTEAFFGQGTRLTVV.

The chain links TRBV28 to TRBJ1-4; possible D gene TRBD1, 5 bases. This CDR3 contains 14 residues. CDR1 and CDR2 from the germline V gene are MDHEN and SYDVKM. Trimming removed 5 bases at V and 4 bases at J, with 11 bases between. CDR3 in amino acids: CASSKDTYNEKLFF. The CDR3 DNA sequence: TGTGCCAGCAGTAAGGACACCTATAATGAAAAACTGTTTTTT.

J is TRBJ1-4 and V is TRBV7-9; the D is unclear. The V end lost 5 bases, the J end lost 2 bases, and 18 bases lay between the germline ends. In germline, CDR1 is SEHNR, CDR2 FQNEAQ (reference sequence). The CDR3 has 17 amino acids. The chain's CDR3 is CASSARPGGLTNEKLFF. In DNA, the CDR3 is TGTGCCAGCAGCGCCCGCCCCGGCGGGCTCACTAATGAAAAACTGTTTTTT.

In DNA, the CDR3 is TGTGCCAGCAGTGAGAGAATGAGCCCTCAGCCCCAGCATTTT. Residues: CASSERMSPQPQHF. The genes are TRBV2 and TRBJ1-5; D is uncertain. Germline-derived CDR1 and CDR2 are SNHLY and FYNNEI. The CDR3 extends over 14 amino acids. Trimming stripped 3 bases from V and 6 bases from J, with 12 bases between.

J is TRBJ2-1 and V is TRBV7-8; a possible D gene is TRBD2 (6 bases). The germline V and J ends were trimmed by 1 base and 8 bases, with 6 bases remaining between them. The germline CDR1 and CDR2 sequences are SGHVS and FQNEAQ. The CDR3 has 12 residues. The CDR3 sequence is CASSLGRDEQFF. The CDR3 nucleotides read TGTGCCAGCAGCTTAGGGAGGGATGAGCAGTTCTTC. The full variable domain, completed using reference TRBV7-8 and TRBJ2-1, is GAGVSQSPRYKVAKRGQDVALRCDPISGHVSLFWYQQALGQGPEFLTYFQNEAQLDKSGLPSDRFFAERPEGSVSTLKIQRTQQEDSAVYLCASSLGRDEQFFGPGTRLTVL.

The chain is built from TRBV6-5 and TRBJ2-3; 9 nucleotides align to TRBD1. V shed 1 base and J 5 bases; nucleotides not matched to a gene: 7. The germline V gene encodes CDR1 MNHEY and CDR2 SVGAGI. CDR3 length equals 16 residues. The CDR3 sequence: CASSYFGTGIGDTQYF. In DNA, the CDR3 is TGTGCCAGCAGTTACTTCGGGACAGGGATCGGAGATACGCAGTATTTT.

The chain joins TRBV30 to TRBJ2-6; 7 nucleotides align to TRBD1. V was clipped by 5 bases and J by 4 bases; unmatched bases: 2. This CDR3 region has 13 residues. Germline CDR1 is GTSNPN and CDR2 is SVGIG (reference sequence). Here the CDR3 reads CAWLDRGANVLTF. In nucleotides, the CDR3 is TGTGCCTGGTTGGACAGGGGGGCCAACGTCCTGACTTTC.

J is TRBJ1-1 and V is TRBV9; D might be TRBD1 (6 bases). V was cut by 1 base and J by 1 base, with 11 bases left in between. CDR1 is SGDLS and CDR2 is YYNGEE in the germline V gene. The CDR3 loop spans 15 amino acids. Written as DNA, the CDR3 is TGTGCCAGCAGCGTAATGGGGGGCGGGAACACTGAAGCTTTCTTT. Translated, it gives CASSVMGGGNTEAFF.

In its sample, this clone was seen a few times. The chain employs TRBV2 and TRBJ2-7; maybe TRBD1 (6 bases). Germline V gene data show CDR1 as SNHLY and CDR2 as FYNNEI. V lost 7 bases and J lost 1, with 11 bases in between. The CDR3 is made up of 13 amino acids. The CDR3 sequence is CASNRVFSYEQYF. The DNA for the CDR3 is TGTGCCAGCAACAGGGTATTTTCCTACGAGCAGTACTTC.

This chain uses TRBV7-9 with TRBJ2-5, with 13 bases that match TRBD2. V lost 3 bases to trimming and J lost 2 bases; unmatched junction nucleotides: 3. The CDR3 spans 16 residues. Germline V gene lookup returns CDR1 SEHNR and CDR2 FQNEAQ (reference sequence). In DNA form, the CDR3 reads TGTGCCAGCAGCTTGGGGACTAGCGGGACACAAGAGACCCAGTACTTC. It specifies CASSLGTSGTQETQYF.

CDR3 amino acids: CASSPRGNQETQYF. The CDR3 DNA reads as TGCGCCAGCAGCCCCAGGGGTAACCAAGAGACCCAGTACTTC. The rearrangement joins TRBV5-1 to TRBJ2-5; the D gene is possibly TRBD1 (6 bases). With 4 bases removed from V and 0 bases from J, the gap between germline ends came to 10 bases. This CDR3 is 14 amino acids long. In germline, CDR1 is SGHRS, CDR2 YFSETQ. Full variable domain (missing parts from reference TRBV5-1 and TRBJ2-5): KAGVTQTPRYLIKTRGQQVTLSCSPISGHRSVSWYQQTPGQGLQFLFEYFSETQRNKGNFPGRFSGRQFSNSRSEMNVSTLELGDSALYLCASSPRGNQETQYFGPGTRLLVL.

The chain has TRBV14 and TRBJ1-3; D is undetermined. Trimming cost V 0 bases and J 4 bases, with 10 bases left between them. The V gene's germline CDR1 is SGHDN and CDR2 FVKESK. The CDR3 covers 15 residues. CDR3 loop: CASSQDWSRGNTIYF. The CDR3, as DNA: TGTGCCAGCAGCCAAGATTGGTCCAGAGGAAACACCATATATTTT.

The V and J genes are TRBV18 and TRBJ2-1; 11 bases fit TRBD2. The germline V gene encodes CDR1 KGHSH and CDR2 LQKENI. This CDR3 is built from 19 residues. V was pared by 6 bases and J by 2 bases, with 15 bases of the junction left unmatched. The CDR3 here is CASSKTTSGVQRTYNEQFF. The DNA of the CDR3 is TGTGCCAGCTCCAAAACGACTAGCGGGGTCCAACGAACCTACAATGAGCAGTTCTTC.

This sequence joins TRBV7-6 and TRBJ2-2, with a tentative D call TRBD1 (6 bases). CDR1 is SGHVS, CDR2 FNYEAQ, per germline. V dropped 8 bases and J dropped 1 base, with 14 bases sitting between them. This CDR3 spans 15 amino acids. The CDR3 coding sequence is TGTGCCAGCCGCGCCGGGACACAGAACACCGGGGAGCTGTTTTTT. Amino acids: CASRAGTQNTGELFF. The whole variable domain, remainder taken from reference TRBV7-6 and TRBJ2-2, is GAGVSQSPRYKVTKRGQDVALRCDPISGHVSLYWYRQALGQGPEFLTYFNYEAQQDKSGLPNDRFSAERPEGSISTLTIQRTEQRDSAMYRCASRAGTQNTGELFFGEGSRLTVL.

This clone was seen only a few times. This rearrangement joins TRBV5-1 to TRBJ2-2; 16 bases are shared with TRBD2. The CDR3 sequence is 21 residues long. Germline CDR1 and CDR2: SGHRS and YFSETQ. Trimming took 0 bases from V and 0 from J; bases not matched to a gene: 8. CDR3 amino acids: CASSLVPQGLAGGPNTGELFF. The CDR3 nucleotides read TGCGCCAGCAGCTTGGTTCCACAGGGACTAGCGGGAGGGCCGAACACCGGGGAGCTGTTTTTT.

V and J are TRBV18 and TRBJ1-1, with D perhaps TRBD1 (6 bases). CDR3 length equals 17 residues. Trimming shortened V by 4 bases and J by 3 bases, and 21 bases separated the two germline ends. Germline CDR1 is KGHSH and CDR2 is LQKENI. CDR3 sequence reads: CASSLLTGKGSYTEAFF. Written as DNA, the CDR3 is TGTGCCAGCTCACTATTAACAGGGAAAGGGTCCTACACTGAAGCTTTCTTT.

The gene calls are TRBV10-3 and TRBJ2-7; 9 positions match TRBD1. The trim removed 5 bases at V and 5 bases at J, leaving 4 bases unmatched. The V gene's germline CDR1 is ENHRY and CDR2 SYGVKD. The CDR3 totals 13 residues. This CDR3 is CAISLQGADEQYF. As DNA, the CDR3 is TGTGCCATCAGTCTACAGGGGGCTGACGAGCAGTACTTC.

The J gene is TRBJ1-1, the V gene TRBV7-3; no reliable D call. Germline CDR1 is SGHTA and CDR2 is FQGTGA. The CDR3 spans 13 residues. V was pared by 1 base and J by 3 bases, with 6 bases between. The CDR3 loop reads CASSLNRDTEAFF. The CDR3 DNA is TGTGCCAGCAGCTTAAATAGGGACACTGAAGCTTTCTTT.

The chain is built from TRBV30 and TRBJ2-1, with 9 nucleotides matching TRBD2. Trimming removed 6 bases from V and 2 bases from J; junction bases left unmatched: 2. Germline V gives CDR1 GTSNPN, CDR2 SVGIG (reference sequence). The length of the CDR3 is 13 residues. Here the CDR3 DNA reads TGTGCCTGTAGCGGGAGCCCCTACAATGAGCAGTTCTTC. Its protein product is CACSGSPYNEQFF.

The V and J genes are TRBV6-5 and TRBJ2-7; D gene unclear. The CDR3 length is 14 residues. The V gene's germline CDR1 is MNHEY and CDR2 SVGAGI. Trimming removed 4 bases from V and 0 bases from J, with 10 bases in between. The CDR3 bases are TGTGCCAGCAGTTGGCAGGCCAACTCCTACGAGCAGTACTTC. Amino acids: CASSWQANSYEQYF.

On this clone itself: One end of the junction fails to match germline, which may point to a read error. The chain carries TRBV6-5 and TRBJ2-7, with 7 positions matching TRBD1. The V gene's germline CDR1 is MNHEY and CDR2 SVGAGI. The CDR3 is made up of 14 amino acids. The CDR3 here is CASRYSLDRSEQYF. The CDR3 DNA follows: TGTGCCAGCAGATACTCCTTGGACAGGAGCGAGCAGTACTTC.

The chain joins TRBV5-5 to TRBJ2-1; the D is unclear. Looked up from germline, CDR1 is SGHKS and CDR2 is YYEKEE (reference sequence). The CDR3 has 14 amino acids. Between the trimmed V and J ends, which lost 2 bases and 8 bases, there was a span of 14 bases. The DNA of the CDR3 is TGTGCCAGCAGCTTCAGTGGAGTTCGAGATGAGCAGTTCTTC. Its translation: CASSFSGVRDEQFF.

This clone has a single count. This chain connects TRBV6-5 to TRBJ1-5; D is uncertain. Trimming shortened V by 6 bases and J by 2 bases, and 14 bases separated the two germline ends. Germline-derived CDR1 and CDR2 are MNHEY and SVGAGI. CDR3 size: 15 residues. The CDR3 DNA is TGTGCCAGCAGAGTCCAGTCGACTGGCAATCAGCCCCAGCATTTT. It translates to CASRVQSTGNQPQHF.

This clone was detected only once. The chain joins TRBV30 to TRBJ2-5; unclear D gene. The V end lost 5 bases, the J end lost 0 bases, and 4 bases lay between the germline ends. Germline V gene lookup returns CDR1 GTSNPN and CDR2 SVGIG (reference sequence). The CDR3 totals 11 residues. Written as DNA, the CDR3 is TGTGCCTGGGGATACCAAGAGACCCAGTACTTC. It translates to CAWGYQETQYF.

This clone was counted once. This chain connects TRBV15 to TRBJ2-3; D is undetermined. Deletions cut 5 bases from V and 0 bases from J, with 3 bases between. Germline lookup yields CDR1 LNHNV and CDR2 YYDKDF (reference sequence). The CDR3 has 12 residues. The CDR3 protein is CATSGSTDTQYF. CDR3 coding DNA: TGTGCCACCAGCGGCAGCACAGATACGCAGTATTTT.

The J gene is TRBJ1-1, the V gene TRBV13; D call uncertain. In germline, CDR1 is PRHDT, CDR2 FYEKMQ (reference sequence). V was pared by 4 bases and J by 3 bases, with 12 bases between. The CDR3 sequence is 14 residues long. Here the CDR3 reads CASSSRETHTEAFF. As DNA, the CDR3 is TGTGCCAGCAGCTCTCGGGAGACCCACACTGAAGCTTTCTTT. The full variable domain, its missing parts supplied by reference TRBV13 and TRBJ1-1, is AAGVIQSPRHLIKEKRETATLKCYPIPRHDTVYWYQQGPGQDPQFLISFYEKMQSDKGSIPDRFSAQQFSDYHSELNMSSLELGDSALYFCASSSRETHTEAFFGQGTRLTVV.

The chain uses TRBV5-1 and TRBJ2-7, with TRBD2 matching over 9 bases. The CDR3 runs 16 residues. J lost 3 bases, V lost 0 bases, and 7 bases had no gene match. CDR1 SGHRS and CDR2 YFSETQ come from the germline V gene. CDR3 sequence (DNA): TGCGCCAGCAGCTTGGCCTGGCGGGAGGGTGGCTACGAGCAGTACTTC. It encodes CASSLAWREGGYEQYF.

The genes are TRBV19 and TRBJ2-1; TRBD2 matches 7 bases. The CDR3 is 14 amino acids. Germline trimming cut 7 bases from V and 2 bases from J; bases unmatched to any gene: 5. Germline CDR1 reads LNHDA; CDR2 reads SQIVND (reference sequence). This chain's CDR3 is CASTMGGTYNEQFF. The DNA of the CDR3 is TGTGCCAGTACCATGGGGGGGACCTACAATGAGCAGTTCTTC. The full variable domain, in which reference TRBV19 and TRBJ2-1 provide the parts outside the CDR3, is DGGITQSPKYLFRKEGQNVTLSCEQNLNHDAMYWYRQDPGQGLRLIYYSQIVNDFQKGDIAEGYSVSREKKESFPLTVTSAQKNPTAFYLCASTMGGTYNEQFFGPGTRLTVL.